The 14 T cell receptor beta chains given below trace back to one sample, sequenced in a study of blood T cell repertoires in COVID-19. Sequencing was performed with immunoSEQ multiplex PCR; in TCRdb, only in-frame clones are kept and a portion is missing. The repertoire holds around 60,000 clones, with over 75% as singletons. The sequenced sample was peripheral blood. These receptors were obtained from a woman in her fifties or sixties with active COVID-19.

V is TRBV5-1 and J is TRBJ2-3; tentative D call: TRBD2 (6 bases). The CDR3 consists of 13 residues. V lost 4 bases to trimming and J lost 5 bases, with 11 bases between them. Per the germline V gene, CDR1 is SGHRS and CDR2 is YFSETQ. The CDR3 sequence is CASSPGRRDTQYF. The CDR3 DNA sequence: TGCGCCAGCAGCCCGGGGAGGCGAGATACGCAGTATTTT.

This clone came up a few times. The V gene is TRBV7-9, the J gene TRBJ2-7; D is unresolved. CDR3 size: 12 residues. Trimming left V 2 bases short and J 7 bases short, with 9 bases between. Germline assignment: CDR1 SEHNR and CDR2 FQNEAQ (reference sequence). CDR3 amino acids: CASSLIEAEQYF. Here the CDR3 DNA reads TGTGCCAGCAGCTTAATCGAAGCGGAGCAGTACTTC. Based on the CDR3 plus reference TRBV7-9 and TRBJ2-7, the full variable domain is DTGVSQNPRHKITKRGQNVTFRCDPISEHNRLYWYRQTLGQGPEFLTYFQNEAQLEKSRLLSDRFSAERPKGSFSTLEIQRTEQGDSAMYLCASSLIEAEQYFGPGTRLTVT.

The chain joins TRBV6-5 to TRBJ1-1; TRBD1 might be the D (5 bases). This CDR3 spans 13 amino acids. Germline CDR1 is MNHEY and CDR2 is SVGAGI. With 5 bases removed from V and 2 bases from J, the gap between germline ends came to 9 bases. CDR3 sequence: CASSNRINTEAFF. The CDR3 bases are TGTGCCAGCAGTAACAGGATCAACACTGAAGCTTTCTTT.

This sequence joins TRBV18 and TRBJ2-5; TRBD2 is a possible D gene (5 bases). Germline CDR1 KGHSH, CDR2 LQKENI. The CDR3 consists of 13 residues. The V and J ends lost 1 base and 2 bases respectively, with 5 bases between them. In nucleotides, the CDR3 is TGTGCCAGCTCACCACGGGAGCAAGAGACCCAGTACTTC. Translating it yields CASSPREQETQYF.

V usage is TRBV5-1 and J usage is TRBJ1-5; 9 bases fit TRBD1. Germline assignment: CDR1 SGHRS and CDR2 YFSETQ. V gave up 4 bases and J gave up 6 bases; unmatched junction bases: 8. This CDR3 comprises 15 residues. CDR3 sequence (DNA): TGCGCCAGCAGCGCGACTACAGGGGGCAGTCAGCCCCAGCATTTT. Protein: CASSATTGGSQPQHF.

The genes are TRBV9 and TRBJ2-5; D perhaps matches TRBD1 (5 bases). Trimming shortened V by 0 bases and J by 4 bases, and 10 bases separated the two germline ends. The CDR3 spans 14 residues. Germline lookup yields CDR1 SGDLS and CDR2 YYNGEE. CDR3: CASSVAQGPETQYF. The CDR3 DNA is TGTGCCAGCAGCGTAGCCCAGGGCCCAGAGACCCAGTACTTC.

The V gene is TRBV19, the J gene TRBJ1-6; 7 bases line up with TRBD1. The CDR3 length is 14 residues. The trim removed 7 bases at V and 7 bases at J, leaving 7 bases unmatched. The V gene's germline CDR1 is LNHDA and CDR2 SQIVND (reference sequence). CDR3 region: CASTETGKNSPLHF. CDR3 coding DNA: TGTGCCAGTACCGAGACAGGGAAGAATTCACCCCTCCACTTT.

The chain couples TRBV2 to TRBJ2-5; unclear D gene. The V gene lost 4 bases and the J gene lost 3 bases, with 9 bases spanning the gap. This CDR3 contains 13 residues. Germline V CDR1 and CDR2: SNHLY, FYNNEI. This CDR3 is CASSGPSKETQYF. CDR3 coding DNA: TGTGCCAGCAGTGGGCCCTCGAAAGAGACCCAGTACTTC.

This chain uses TRBV9 with TRBJ2-7; TRBD1 might be the D (5 bases). Germline assignment: CDR1 SGDLS and CDR2 YYNGEE. With 0 bases removed from V and 7 bases from J, the gap between germline ends came to 17 bases. CDR3 size: 15 residues. CDR3 in amino acids: CASSVGDSLPGEQYF. For the CDR3, the DNA is TGTGCCAGCAGCGTAGGCGACAGCCTCCCCGGGGAGCAGTACTTC. Complete variable domain (other parts from reference TRBV9 and TRBJ2-7): DSGVTQTPKHLITATGQRVTLRCSPRSGDLSVYWYQQSLDQGLQFLIQYYNGEERAKGNILERFSAQQFPDLHSELNLSSLELGDSALYFCASSVGDSLPGEQYFGPGTRLTVT.

The rearrangement uses TRBV21-1 and TRBJ2-1; the listed D gene, TRBD1, was not tested against the DNA. TRBV21-1 is designated a pseudogene. The CDR3 has 17 amino acids. The CDR3 DNA reads as TGTGCCAGCAGCACCCGCGCGACAGGGTTAACAAGCAATGAGCAGTTCTTC. It translates to CASSTRATGLTSNEQFF.

V is TRBV6-2 or TRBV6-3 and J is TRBJ1-5; D gene unclear. Germline assignment: CDR1 MNHEY and CDR2 SVGEGT. The CDR3 length is 17 residues. V was pared by 2 bases and J by 0 bases, with 14 bases between. The CDR3 protein is CASSYPLDYYSNQPQHF. The CDR3 nucleotides are TGTGCCAGCAGTTACCCGCTGGACTATTATAGCAATCAGCCCCAGCATTTT.

The CDR3 reads CASSPDRNSYNEQFF. The DNA for the CDR3 is TGTGCCAGCTCACCGGACAGAAATTCCTACAATGAGCAGTTCTTC. The chain joins TRBV18 to TRBJ2-1, with D perhaps TRBD1 (6 bases). Germline V gene sequence: CDR1 KGHSH, CDR2 LQKENI. V was pared by 3 bases and J by 1 base, with 10 bases between. The CDR3 is made up of 15 amino acids.

The J gene is TRBJ1-4, the V gene TRBV2; 8 bases line up with TRBD1. Trimming at V came to 3 bases and at J to 13 bases, leaving 13 bases not matched to a gene. Germline loops: CDR1 SNHLY, CDR2 FYNNEI. The CDR3 runs 15 residues. The CDR3 here is CASSEVGTGRGILFF. CDR3 nucleotides: TGTGCCAGCAGTGAGGTCGGGACAGGCCGGGGCATACTGTTTTTT.

The chain is built from TRBV7-2 and TRBJ2-3, with TRBD2 matching 9 bases. This CDR3 has 17 amino acids. Germline V gene data show CDR1 as SGHTA and CDR2 as FQGNSA. J was trimmed by 2 bases and V by 2 bases; bases with no gene match: 8. The CDR3 loop is CASSLIGGGANTDTQYF. DNA of the CDR3: TGTGCCAGCAGCTTAATTGGCGGGGGGGCTAACACAGATACGCAGTATTTT.